The 17 T cell receptor beta chains reported below all come from one sample, sequenced in a study of shared clonotypes between healthy human individuals. Method: immunoSEQ multiplex PCR; TCRdb's copy keeps in-frame clones and lacks some. The sample includes about 230,000 clones, 50% to 80% seen only once; the top ten take 11%. The sequenced material came from memory CD4+ T cells sorted from blood. Subset specified: CD45RA-negative fraction. Receptors were obtained from a man between 25 and 39 years old in good health.

The J gene is TRBJ2-1, the V gene TRBV5-1; D is perhaps TRBD1 or TRBD2 (5 bases each). The CDR3 is made up of 14 amino acids. The germline V and J ends were trimmed by 4 bases and 9 bases, with 17 bases remaining between them. Germline CDR1 is SGHRS and CDR2 is YFSETQ. The CDR3 spells CASSTDGVGAEQFF. The CDR3 nucleotides are TGCGCCAGCAGCACCGATGGCGTCGGGGCTGAGCAGTTCTTC.

The chain employs TRBV19 and TRBJ2-1, with D possibly TRBD2 on 6 matching bases. Trimming stripped 5 bases from V and 3 bases from J, with 11 bases between. CDR1 and CDR2 from the germline V gene are LNHDA and SQIVND (reference sequence). CDR3 length: 14 amino acids. The CDR3 reads CASSSLAVYNEQFF. CDR3 bases: TGTGCCAGTAGTTCATTAGCGGTCTACAATGAGCAGTTCTTC.

In this sample, this clone turned up a few times. The chain has TRBV6-1 and TRBJ1-4; 8 bases are shared with TRBD1. CDR1 is MNHNS and CDR2 is SASEGT in the germline V gene. The CDR3 covers 15 residues. Trimming took 0 bases from V and 7 from J; bases not matched to a gene: 4. CDR3 sequence (DNA): TGTGCCAGCAGTGAAGCCGAAGGGACAGGTGAAAAACTGTTTTTT. Translated: CASSEAEGTGEKLFF.

The chain has TRBV28 and TRBJ2-5; TRBD1 agrees at 7 bases. This CDR3 spans 14 amino acids. Losses at the gene ends were 5 bases for V and 5 bases for J; bases not matched to a gene: 8. Germline CDR1 reads MDHEN; CDR2 reads SYDVKM. Here the CDR3 DNA reads TGTGCCAGCAGTCTAGACAGGGTTAGGGAGACCCAGTACTTC. Translating gives CASSLDRVRETQYF.

The V gene is TRBV5-1, the J gene TRBJ1-3, with D unclear. V gave up 4 bases and J gave up 0 bases, with 5 bases separating them. The CDR3 has 13 amino acids. Germline-derived CDR1 and CDR2 are SGHRS and YFSETQ. Here the CDR3 reads CASSKTSGNTIYF. CDR3 nucleotide sequence: TGCGCCAGCAGCAAGACCTCTGGAAACACCATATATTTT.

This clone was detected once. The gene calls are TRBV2 and TRBJ2-2, with D perhaps assigned TRBD1 or TRBD2 (5 bases each). The CDR3 is 13 residues long. Between the trimmed V and J ends, which lost 11 bases and 1 base, there was a span of 11 bases. Germline lookup yields CDR1 SNHLY and CDR2 FYNNEI. Here the CDR3 reads CASRGGNTGELFF. In DNA, the CDR3 is TGTGCCTCACGTGGGGGGAACACCGGGGAGCTGTTTTTT.

In its sample, this clone was seen a few times. The V call is TRBV11-3, the J call TRBJ2-7; D is perhaps TRBD2 (5 bases). CDR1 and CDR2 (germline): SGHNT, YENEEA. The CDR3 spans 16 residues. The V end was cut by 2 bases, the J end by 6 bases, with 20 bases between. The CDR3 coding sequence is TGTGCCAGCAGCTTAAGTTCGGACGGCACTAGGCGCGAGCAGTACTTC. This codes for CASSLSSDGTRREQYF.

The chain uses TRBV28 and TRBJ1-2; no firm D call. Trimming removed 6 bases from V and 2 bases from J, with 13 bases in between. This CDR3 has 14 amino acids. CDR1 and CDR2 (germline): MDHEN, SYDVKM. The CDR3 loop is CASRRPGANYGYTF. CDR3 nucleotides: TGTGCCAGCAGAAGACCGGGCGCCAACTATGGCTACACCTTC.

The sample holds a few counts of this clone. V gene TRBV6-6 combines with J gene TRBJ2-1; D tentatively fits TRBD1 or TRBD2 (5 bases each). Germline lookup yields CDR1 MNHNY and CDR2 SVGAGI (reference sequence). The length of the CDR3 is 15 residues. V was cut by 2 bases and J by 12 bases, with 20 bases left in between. The CDR3 loop reads CASSYPGRVGQRQFF. The CDR3 DNA follows: TGTGCCAGCAGTTACCCGGGACGGGTGGGCCAGAGGCAGTTCTTC.

The CDR3 DNA follows: TGTGCCAGCAGCGTGGGGTTACTAGCCAAAAACATTCAGTACTTC. Its translation is CASSVGLLAKNIQYF. The V gene is TRBV5-6, the J gene TRBJ2-4, with unresolved D. The CDR3 spans 15 residues. V lost 4 bases and J 0 bases, leaving 11 bases between the germline ends. Germline V gene data show CDR1 as SGHDT and CDR2 as YYEEEE.

The chain carries TRBV4-3 and TRBJ2-4; no clear D. Germline CDR1 is LGHNA and CDR2 is YSLEER. CDR3 length: 16 amino acids. V was shortened by 0 bases and J by 0 bases, with 9 bases between the two germline ends. The CDR3 coding sequence is TGCGCCAGCAGCCAAGACATCGGAATAGCCAAAAACATTCAGTACTTC. It codes for CASSQDIGIAKNIQYF.

The chain carries TRBV6-9 and TRBJ2-5; no clear D. V lost 4 bases and J 7 bases, leaving 10 bases between the germline ends. The CDR3 runs 12 residues. Germline V gene sequence: CDR1 MNHGY, CDR2 SVAAGI. Here the CDR3 reads CASSLQGGTQYF. The DNA of the CDR3 is TGTGCCAGCAGTTTACAAGGCGGGACCCAGTACTTC.

The chain links TRBV7-2 to TRBJ2-5; perhaps TRBD1 as D (6 bases). Trimming cost V 1 base and J 4 bases, with 16 bases left between them. The length of the CDR3 is 16 residues. Germline V gene sequence: CDR1 SGHTA, CDR2 FQGNSA. This CDR3 reads CASSLGTGQGGETQYF. The DNA of the CDR3 is TGTGCCAGCAGCTTAGGGACGGGACAAGGTGGAGAGACCCAGTACTTC.

The gene calls are TRBV5-5 and TRBJ1-5; D is perhaps TRBD1 (5 bases). The CDR3 consists of 14 residues. Per germline, CDR1 SGHKS and CDR2 YYEKEE (reference sequence). V was cut by 7 bases and J by 5 bases, with 16 bases left in between. CDR3 amino acids: CASQKGQGYQPQHF. The CDR3 DNA is TGTGCCAGCCAAAAGGGGCAGGGCTATCAGCCCCAGCATTTT.

This clone was picked up a small number of times. The genes are TRBV2 and TRBJ1-3; D is ambiguous. The CDR3 length is 13 residues. Germline CDR1 reads SNHLY; CDR2 reads FYNNEI. V lost 6 bases, J lost 7 bases, and 13 bases lay in between. The CDR3 DNA follows: TGTGCCAGCAGCTTCGGGGTTGCCAACACCATATATTTT. It codes for CASSFGVANTIYF.

The chain joins TRBV18 to TRBJ1-1; D possibly corresponds to TRBD1 (6 bases). Germline V gene sequence: CDR1 KGHSH, CDR2 LQKENI. Trimming pared 4 bases from V and 1 base from J, leaving 16 bases between. CDR3 length equals 16 residues. The CDR3: CASSLSMDRSNTEAFF. The CDR3 DNA is TGTGCCAGCTCACTATCTATGGACAGATCGAACACTGAAGCTTTCTTT.

This clone has more than one count but fewer than ten. J is TRBJ1-1 and V is TRBV7-8, with D tentatively TRBD1 (5 bases). V was cut by 2 bases and J by 1 base, with 11 bases left in between. This CDR3 comprises 15 residues. Germline CDR1 reads SGHVS; CDR2 reads FQNEAQ. The CDR3 DNA sequence: TGTGCCAGCAGCTTATATGGACAACCGAACACTGAAGCTTTCTTT. Translating gives CASSLYGQPNTEAFF.